Listed below are T cell receptor beta chains from one sample, sequenced in a study of T cells in localized non-small cell lung cancer. Method: immunoSEQ multiplex PCR; TCRdb's copy keeps in-frame clones and lacks some. The table lists roughly 38,000 clones, approximately 86% of them singletons. The input for sequencing was peripheral blood, taken before any cancer treatment. These receptor sequences come from a man aged 18-55 years with stage I lung adenocarcinoma. The CDR3 runs from the conserved cysteine through the conserved F or W. The D gene is left open where the match is weak. Clone size is not always given. Where it is, it says once, few, many or a class for expanded clones.

TRBJ2-2 | TRBD1 | NA | TRBV4-3 | TGCGCCAGCAGCCAAGATCACGCAGGGGGCAACACCGGGGAGCTGTTTTTT | CASSQDHAGGNTGELFF
TRBJ1-1 | NA | NA | TRBV5-1 | TGCGCCAGCAGCTTGGACCCAGGGTCTGCTCGAGCTTTCTTT | CASSLDPGSARAFF
TRBJ1-2 | TRBD1 | NA | TRBV7-3 | TGTGCCAGCAGTCCGGGACAGGGGGACTATGGCTACACCTTC | CASSPGQGDYGYTF
TRBJ2-3 | TRBD1 | once | TRBV28 | TGTGCCAGCAGCCGACAGGGCCCGGATACGCAGTATTTT | CASSRQGPDTQYF
TRBJ2-1 | NA | NA | TRBV18 | TGTGCCAGCTCACCAGACGGGACTTTCAATGAGCAGTTCTTC | CASSPDGTFNEQFF
TRBJ1-2 | NA | NA | TRBV4-2 | TGTGCCAGCAGCCAAGTTTTTGGACTTGATGGCTACACCTTC | CASSQVFGLDGYTF
TRBJ1-2 | NA | once | TRBV28 | TGTGCCAGCAGTAGGGGAGATAGCTATGGCTACACCTTC | CASSRGDSYGYTF
TRBJ2-5 | NA | NA | TRBV28 | TGTGCCAGCGGCACCTCGGGAGAGACCCAGTACTTC | CASGTSGETQYF
TRBJ1-6 | TRBD1 | NA | TRBV6-6 | TGTGCCAGCAGTTACTCGACAGGGGCCCTGTCACCCCTCCACTTT | CASSYSTGALSPLHF
TRBJ2-2 | NA | once | TRBV10-1 | TGCGCCAGCAGCCTCGGGACGGAGAAGAACACCGGGGAGCTGTTTTTT | CASSLGTEKNTGELFF
TRBJ1-2 | NA | NA | TRBV6-6 | TGTGCCAGCAGTAAGGAAGCGGATGGCTACACCTTC | CASSKEADGYTF
TRBJ1-2 | NA | NA | TRBV5-5 | TGTGCCAGCACCCGGGAGGGGCGCGGGAACTATGGCTACACCTTC | CASTREGRGNYGYTF
TRBJ2-5 | NA | NA | TRBV10-3 | TGTGCCATCAGTGAGCGGCCCCAAGAGACCCAGTACTTC | CAISERPQETQYF
TRBJ2-7 | NA | NA | TRBV27 | TGTGCCAGCAGTTTAAAAACGAGGCCTAACTCCTACGAGCAGTACTTC | CASSLKTRPNSYEQYF
TRBJ1-1 | NA | NA | TRBV5-1 | TGCGCCAGCAGCTTGGTTCCGCGAGAAGCTTTCTTT | CASSLVPREAFF
TRBJ2-1 | NA | NA | TRBV30 | TGTGCCTTCCTCTCTTACGGGGCCGGACGGGAGCAGTTCTTC | CAFLSYGAGREQFF
TRBJ1-2 | NA | NA | TRBV27 | TGTGCCAGCAGTCCCGGGACCGACTCGAGGGGAAACTATGGCTACACCTTC | CASSPGTDSRGNYGYTF
TRBJ2-7 | NA | NA | TRBV11-2 | TGTGCCAGCAGCTCTTTGCGGAGGGCACTCCGCGAGCAGTACTTC | CASSSLRRALREQYF
TRBJ2-7 | NA | NA | TRBV6-1 | TGTGCCAGCGAGACCTTGGGCCACTACGAGCAGTACTTC | CASETLGHYEQYF
TRBJ2-2 | NA | once | TRBV5-6 | TGTGCCAGCAGCTTCATCAGGGCCCGGGGCACCGGGGAGCTGTTTTTT | CASSFIRARGTGELFF
TRBJ2-7 | TRBD1 | NA | TRBV27 | TGTGCCAGCAGTTTATCCGGGACAGCCTACGAGCAGTACTTC | CASSLSGTAYEQYF
TRBJ2-7 | NA | NA | TRBV5-1 | TGCGCCAGCAGCCCGCCTGGATCTTTAGGGGCTAGTACCGAGCAGTACTTC | CASSPPGSLGASTEQYF
TRBJ2-5 | NA | NA | TRBV4-3 | TGCGCCAGCAGCCAAGATATTTCCAGGGAGGAGACCCAGTACTTC | CASSQDISREETQYF
TRBJ1-2 | TRBD1 | once | TRBV29-1 | TGCAGCGTTGAAGACAGGGGGAACTATGGCTACACCTTC | CSVEDRGNYGYTF
TRBJ2-5 | NA | NA | TRBV28 | TGTGCCAGCAGCCAGCCGAGGGCTAGTGGATGGGAGACCCAGTACTTC | CASSQPRASGWETQYF
TRBJ1-6 | NA | few | TRBV7-3 | TGTGCCAGCAGGAAGGACGGAGATTCACCCCTCCACTTT | CASRKDGDSPLHF
TRBJ2-2 | TRBD2 | NA | TRBV18 | TGTGCCAGCTCACCCTGGACTAGCGGGGGTTTCGCGAACACCGGGGAGCTGTTTTTT | CASSPWTSGGFANTGELFF
TRBJ2-7 | NA | once | TRBV7-2 | TGTGCCAGCAGCTTATTGGGTTCCAGCTACGAGCAGTACTTC | CASSLLGSSYEQYF